This TCR beta chain is drawn from a study of graft-versus-host responses after intestinal transplantation. As for the study in general: Recipients had transplants, and these were multivisceral, liver-intestinal, or isolated intestinal.

Clones were sequenced by immunoSEQ multiplex PCR, and TCRdb holds only the in-frame ones, with some missing. The table lists about 37,000 clones, roughly 87% of them singletons, with 15% to 20% in the top ten. Study-level points and caveats: Detection of GvH clones occurred in recipient marrow, and some had their first appearance in ileum or blood. Across patients carrying graft-donor T cell macrochimerism, allografts held high graft-versus-host to host-versus-graft clonal ratios. Early HvG declines after transplant were associated with peak circulating GvH clone levels.

Comment on this clone: The antigen is undetermined.

Investigators treated the graft tissue so that it released intraepithelial and lamina propria lymphocytes. This TCR came from a human patient who received an intestinal transplant, so some T cells may come from the graft donor. Sequencing was performed on ileum tissue, taken more than 200 days after intestinal transplant.

The CDR3 reads CASGGPRAQETQYF. Written as DNA, the CDR3 is TGTGCCAGCGGGGGGCCTAGGGCCCAAGAGACCCAGTACTTC. The chain couples TRBV5-5 to TRBJ2-5; D tentatively fits TRBD1 or TRBD2 (6 bases each). Looked up from germline, CDR1 is SGHKS and CDR2 is YYEKEE (reference sequence). Trimming took 7 bases from V and 1 from J, leaving 14 bases between them. The CDR3 extends over 14 amino acids.